The entry that follows covers one TCR beta chain sequence. Its antigen remains unidentified. TCR beta cDNA libraries had unique molecular identifiers. The yield from roughly 1 to 10 million T cells was 500,000 or so cDNA molecules in total. TCRdb analysed the PCR reads with MiXCR anew, one entry per CDR3 protein. This table has roughly 800,000 distinct CDR3 sequences, around 42% appearing once. CDR1 is SNHLY, CDR2 FYNNEI, per germline. The junction had 9 bases not matched to a gene; V was cut back by 1 base and J by 5 bases. The CDR3 length is 16 residues. The sample comes from a study of post-analysis software for immune sequencing data. Looking at the study overall: Multiple sclerosis in the patients followed relapsing-remitting, secondary progressive and progressive-relapsing courses.

Findings of the study overall: There was significantly lower normalized Chao1 diversity in multiple sclerosis patients than in controls. Roughly five TRBV segments appeared more often in patients than in controls, and TRBV5-6, TRBV5-1 and TRBV20-1 were among these. Samples from one preparation batch, clustered by F measure, grouped strongly together.

Input material: blood. The sequence was obtained from a girl between 5 and 17 years old with multiple sclerosis. This sequence joins TRBV2 and TRBJ2-5; TRBD2 agrees at 8 bases. CDR3 DNA sequence: TGTGCCAGCAGTGAAGTCCTAGCGGGCGTAGTGGAGACCCAGTACTTC. It codes for CASSEVLAGVVETQYF.